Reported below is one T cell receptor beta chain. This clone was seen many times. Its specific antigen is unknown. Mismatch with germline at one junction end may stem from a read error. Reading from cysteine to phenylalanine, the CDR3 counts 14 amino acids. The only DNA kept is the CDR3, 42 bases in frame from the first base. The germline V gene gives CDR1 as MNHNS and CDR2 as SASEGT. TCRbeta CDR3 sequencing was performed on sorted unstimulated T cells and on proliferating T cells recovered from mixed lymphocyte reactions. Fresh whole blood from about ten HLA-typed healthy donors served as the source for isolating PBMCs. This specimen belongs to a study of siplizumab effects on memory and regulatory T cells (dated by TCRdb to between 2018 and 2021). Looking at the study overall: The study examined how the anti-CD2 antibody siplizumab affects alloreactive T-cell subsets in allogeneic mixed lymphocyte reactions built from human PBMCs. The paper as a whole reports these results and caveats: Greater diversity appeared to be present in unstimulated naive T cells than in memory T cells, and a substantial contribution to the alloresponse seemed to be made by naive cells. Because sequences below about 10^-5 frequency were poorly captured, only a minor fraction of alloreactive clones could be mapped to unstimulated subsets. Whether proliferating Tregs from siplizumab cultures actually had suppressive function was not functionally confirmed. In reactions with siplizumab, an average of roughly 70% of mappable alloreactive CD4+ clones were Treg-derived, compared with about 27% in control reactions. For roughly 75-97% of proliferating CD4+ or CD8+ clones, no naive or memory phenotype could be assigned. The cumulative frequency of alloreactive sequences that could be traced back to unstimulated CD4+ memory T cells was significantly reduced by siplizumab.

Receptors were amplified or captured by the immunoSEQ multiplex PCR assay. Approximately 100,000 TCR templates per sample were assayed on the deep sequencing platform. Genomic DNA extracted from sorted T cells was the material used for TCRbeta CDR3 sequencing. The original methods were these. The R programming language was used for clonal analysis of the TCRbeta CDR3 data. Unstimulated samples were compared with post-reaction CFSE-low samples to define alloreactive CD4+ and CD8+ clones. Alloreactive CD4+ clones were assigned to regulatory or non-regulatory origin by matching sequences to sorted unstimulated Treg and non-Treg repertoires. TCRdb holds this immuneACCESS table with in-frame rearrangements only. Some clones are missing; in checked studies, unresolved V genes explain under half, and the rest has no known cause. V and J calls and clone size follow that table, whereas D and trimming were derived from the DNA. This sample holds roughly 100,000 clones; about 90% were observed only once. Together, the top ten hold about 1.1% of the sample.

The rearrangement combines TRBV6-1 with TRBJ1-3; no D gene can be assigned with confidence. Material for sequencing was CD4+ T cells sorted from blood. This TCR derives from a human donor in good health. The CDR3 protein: CASSQAPSRSTIYF. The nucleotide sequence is TGTGCCAGCAGTCAAGCACCCTCACGGAGCACCATATATTTT.